The 8 T cell receptor beta chains below come from one sample, sequenced in a study of cytomegalovirus exposure and HLA in healthy donors. Amplification used 60 Vbeta primers and 13 Jbeta primers. Here immunoSEQ multiplex PCR was the method, and the copy in TCRdb shows in-frame clones only, minus some. The listing records roughly 71,000 clones. Sequenced: PBMCs. These receptors originate from a woman between 35 and 50 years old in good health and CMV-seropositive.

V gene TRBV25-1 combines with J gene TRBJ2-7, with D maybe TRBD2 (6 bases). The length of the CDR3 is 15 residues. The V end lost 3 bases, the J end lost 4 bases, and 16 bases lay between the germline ends. Germline V gives CDR1 MGHDK, CDR2 SYGVNS. This CDR3 is CASSEPGRGAYEQYF. In nucleotides, the CDR3 is TGTGCCAGCAGTGAGCCCGGGAGAGGGGCTTACGAGCAGTACTTC.

The gene calls are TRBV5-1 and TRBJ2-5; D is uncertain. This CDR3 has 14 amino acids. The germline V and J ends were trimmed by 2 bases and 1 base, with 9 bases remaining between them. Per the germline V gene, CDR1 is SGHRS and CDR2 is YFSETQ. CDR3 DNA: TGCGCCAGCAGCTTTAAATACAGCCAAGAGACCCAGTACTTC. Residues: CASSFKYSQETQYF.

The rearrangement joins TRBV7-9 to TRBJ2-4; 7 nucleotides line up with TRBD2. Looked up from germline, CDR1 is SEHNR and CDR2 is FQNEAQ (reference sequence). The V and J ends lost 0 bases and 10 bases, in that order; junction bases with no gene match: 9. The CDR3 runs to 15 residues. CDR3 region: CASSLAVAGAPIQYF. Here the CDR3 DNA reads TGTGCCAGCAGCTTAGCGGTGGCGGGAGCCCCTATTCAGTACTTC.

The chain employs TRBV19 and TRBJ2-2; TRBD1 might be the D (6 bases). This CDR3 spans 14 amino acids. V was pared by 5 bases and J by 5 bases, with 12 bases between. CDR1 is LNHDA, CDR2 SQIVND, per germline (reference sequence). The chain's CDR3 is CASSYRVLTGELFF. The DNA for the CDR3 is TGTGCCAGTAGTTACAGGGTTTTGACCGGGGAGCTGTTTTTT.

The gene calls are TRBV5-5 and TRBJ2-7; possible D gene TRBD1, 6 bases. Looked up from germline, CDR1 is SGHKS and CDR2 is YYEKEE (reference sequence). The CDR3 consists of 15 residues. Trimming removed 3 bases from V and 3 bases from J, with 16 bases in between. CDR3 protein: CASSSPDRIIYEQYF. In DNA form, the CDR3 reads TGTGCCAGCAGCTCGCCGGACAGAATAATCTACGAGCAGTACTTC. Full variable domain (remainder filled in from reference TRBV5-5 and TRBJ2-7): DAGVTQSPTHLIKTRGQQVTLRCSPISGHKSVSWYQQVLGQGPQFIFQYYEKEERGRGNFPDRFSARQFPNYSSELNVNALLLGDSALYLCASSSPDRIIYEQYFGPGTRLTVT.

The chain recombines TRBV11-3 with TRBJ2-5; 9 nucleotides match TRBD1. The DNA matches TRBJ2-7 better at its end, which makes the J call doubtful. The CDR3 has 13 residues. The germline CDR1 and CDR2 sequences are SGHNT and YENEEA. CDR3: CASSFTGGGEQYF. CDR3 coding DNA: TGTGCCAGCAGCTTTACAGGGGGCGGCGAGCAGTACTTC.

This rearrangement joins TRBV7-6 to TRBJ2-2; tentative D call: TRBD1 (6 bases). V was trimmed by 5 bases and J by 5 bases, leaving 18 bases between them. Germline values: CDR1 SGHVS, CDR2 FNYEAQ. The CDR3 is made up of 16 amino acids. The CDR3, as DNA: TGTGCCAGCAGCCGAAACAGGGTTGGAGGAACCGGGGAGCTGTTTTTT. Encoded protein: CASSRNRVGGTGELFF. Using reference TRBV7-6 and TRBJ2-2 for the parts outside the CDR3, the full variable domain is GAGVSQSPRYKVTKRGQDVALRCDPISGHVSLYWYRQALGQGPEFLTYFNYEAQQDKSGLPNDRFSAERPEGSISTLTIQRTEQRDSAMYRCASSRNRVGGTGELFFGEGSRLTVL.

The V and J genes are TRBV6-1 and TRBJ1-2; weak D call: TRBD1 (5 bases). V was cut by 4 bases and J by 8 bases, with 20 bases left in between. Germline CDR1 is MNHNS and CDR2 is SASEGT. The CDR3 totals 15 residues. The CDR3 DNA is TGTGCCAGCAGTGCGCAGGGTGAGCCTCCAATCGGCTACACCTTC. Its protein product is CASSAQGEPPIGYTF.